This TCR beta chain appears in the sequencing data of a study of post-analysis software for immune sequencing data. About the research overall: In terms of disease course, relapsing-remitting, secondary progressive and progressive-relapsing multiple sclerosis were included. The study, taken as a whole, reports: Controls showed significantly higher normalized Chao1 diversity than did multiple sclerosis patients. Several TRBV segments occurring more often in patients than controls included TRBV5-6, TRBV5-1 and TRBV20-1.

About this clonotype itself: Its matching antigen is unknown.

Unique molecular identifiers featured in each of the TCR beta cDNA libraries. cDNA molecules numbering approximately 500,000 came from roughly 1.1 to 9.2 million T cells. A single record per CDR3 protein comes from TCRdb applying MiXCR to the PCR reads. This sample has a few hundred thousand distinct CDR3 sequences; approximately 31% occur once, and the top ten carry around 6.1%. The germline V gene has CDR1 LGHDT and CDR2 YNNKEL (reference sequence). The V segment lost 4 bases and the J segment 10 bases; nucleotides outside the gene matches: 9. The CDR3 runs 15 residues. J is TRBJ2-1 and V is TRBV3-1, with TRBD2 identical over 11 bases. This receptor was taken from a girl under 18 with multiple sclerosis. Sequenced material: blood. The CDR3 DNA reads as TGTGCCAGCAGCCCCTTAGCGGGGGGGCCAGCCGAGCAGTTCTTC. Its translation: CASSPLAGGPAEQFF.